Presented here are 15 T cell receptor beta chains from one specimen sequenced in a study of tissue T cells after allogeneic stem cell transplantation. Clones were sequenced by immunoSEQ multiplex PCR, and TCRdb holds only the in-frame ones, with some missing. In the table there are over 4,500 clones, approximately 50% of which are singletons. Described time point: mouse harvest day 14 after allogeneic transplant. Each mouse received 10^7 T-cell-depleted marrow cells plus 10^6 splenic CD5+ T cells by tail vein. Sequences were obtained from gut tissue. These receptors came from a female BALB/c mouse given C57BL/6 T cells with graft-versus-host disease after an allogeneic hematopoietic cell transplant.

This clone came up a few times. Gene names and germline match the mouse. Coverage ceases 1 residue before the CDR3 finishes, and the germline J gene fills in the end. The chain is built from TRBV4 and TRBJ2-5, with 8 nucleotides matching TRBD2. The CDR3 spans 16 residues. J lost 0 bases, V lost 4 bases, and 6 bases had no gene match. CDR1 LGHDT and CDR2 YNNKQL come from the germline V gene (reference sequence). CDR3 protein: CASSSYWGNNQDTQYF. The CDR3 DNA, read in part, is TGTGCCAGCAGCTCCTACTGGGGGAATAACCAAGACACCCAGTAC.

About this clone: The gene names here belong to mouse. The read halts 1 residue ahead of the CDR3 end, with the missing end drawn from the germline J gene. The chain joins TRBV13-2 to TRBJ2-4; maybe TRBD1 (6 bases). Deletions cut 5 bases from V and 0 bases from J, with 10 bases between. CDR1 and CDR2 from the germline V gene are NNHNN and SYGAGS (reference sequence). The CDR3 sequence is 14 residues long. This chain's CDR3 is CASGDRNSQNTLYF. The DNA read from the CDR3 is TGTGCCAGCGGGGACAGAAATAGTCAAAACACCTTGTAC.

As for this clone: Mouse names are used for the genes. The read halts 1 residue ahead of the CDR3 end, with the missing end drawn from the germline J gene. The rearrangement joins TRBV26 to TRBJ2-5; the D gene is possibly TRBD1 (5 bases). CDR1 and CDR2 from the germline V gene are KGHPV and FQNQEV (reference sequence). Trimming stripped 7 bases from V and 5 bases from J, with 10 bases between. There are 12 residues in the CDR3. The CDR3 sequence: CASNPGRDTQYF. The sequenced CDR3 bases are TGTGCCAGCAACCCAGGGCGAGACACCCAGTAC.

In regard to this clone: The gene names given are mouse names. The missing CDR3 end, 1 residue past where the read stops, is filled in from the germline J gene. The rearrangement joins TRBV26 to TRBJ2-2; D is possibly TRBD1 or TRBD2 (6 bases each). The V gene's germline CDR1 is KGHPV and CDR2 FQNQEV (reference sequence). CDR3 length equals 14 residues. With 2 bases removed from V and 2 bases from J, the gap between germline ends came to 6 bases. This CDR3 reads CASSLGGNTGQLYF. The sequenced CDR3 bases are TGTGCCAGCAGTCTGGGGGGCAACACCGGGCAGCTCTAC.

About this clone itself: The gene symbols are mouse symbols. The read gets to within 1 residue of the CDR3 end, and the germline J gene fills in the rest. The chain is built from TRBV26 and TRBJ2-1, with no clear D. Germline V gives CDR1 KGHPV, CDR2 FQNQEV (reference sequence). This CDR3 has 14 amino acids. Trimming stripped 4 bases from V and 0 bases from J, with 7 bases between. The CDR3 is CASSPTTNYAEQFF. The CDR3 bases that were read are TGTGCCAGCAGTCCGACAACTAACTATGCTGAGCAGTTC.

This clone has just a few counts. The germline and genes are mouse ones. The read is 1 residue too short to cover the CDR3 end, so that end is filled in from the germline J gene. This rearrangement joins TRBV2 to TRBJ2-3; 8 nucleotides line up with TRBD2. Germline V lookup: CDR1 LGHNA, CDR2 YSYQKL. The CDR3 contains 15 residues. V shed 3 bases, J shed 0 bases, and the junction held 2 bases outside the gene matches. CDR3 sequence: CASSHGLGSAETLYF. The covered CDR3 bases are TGTGCCAGCAGCCACGGACTGGGTAGTGCAGAAACGCTGTAT.

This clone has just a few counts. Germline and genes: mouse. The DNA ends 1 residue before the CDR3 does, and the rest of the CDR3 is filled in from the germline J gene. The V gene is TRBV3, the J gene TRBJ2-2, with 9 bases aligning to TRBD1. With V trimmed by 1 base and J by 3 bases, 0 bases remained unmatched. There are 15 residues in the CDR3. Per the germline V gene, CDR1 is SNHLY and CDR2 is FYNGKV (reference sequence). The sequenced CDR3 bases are TGTGCCAGCAGCTTAGACAGGGGGCACACCGGGCAGCTCTAC. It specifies CASSLDRGHTGQLY. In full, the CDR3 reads CASSLDRGHTGQLYF.

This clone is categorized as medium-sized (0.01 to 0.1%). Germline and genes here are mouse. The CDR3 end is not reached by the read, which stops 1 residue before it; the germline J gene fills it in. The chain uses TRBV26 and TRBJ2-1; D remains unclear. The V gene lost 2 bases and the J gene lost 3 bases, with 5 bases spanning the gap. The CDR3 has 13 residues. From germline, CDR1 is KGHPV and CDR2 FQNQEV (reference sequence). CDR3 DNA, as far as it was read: TGTGCCAGCAGTCTGGGGTTCTATGCTGAGCAGTTC. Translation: CASSLGFYAEQF. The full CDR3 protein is CASSLGFYAEQFF. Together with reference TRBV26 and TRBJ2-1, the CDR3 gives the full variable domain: NSKVIQTPRYLVKGQGQKAKMRCIPEKGHPVVFWYQQNKNNEFKFLINFQNQEVLQQIDMTEKRFSAECPSNSPCSLEIQSSEAGDSALYLCASSLGFYAEQFFGPGTRLTVL.

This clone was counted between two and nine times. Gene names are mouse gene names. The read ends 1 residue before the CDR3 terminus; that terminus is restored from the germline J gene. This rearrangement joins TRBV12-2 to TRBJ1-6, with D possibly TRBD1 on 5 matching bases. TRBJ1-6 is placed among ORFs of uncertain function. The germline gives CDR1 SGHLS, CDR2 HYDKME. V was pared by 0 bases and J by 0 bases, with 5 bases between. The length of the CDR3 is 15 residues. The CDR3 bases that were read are TGTGCCAGCTCTCTCGACAGTTCCTATAATTCGCCCCTCTAC. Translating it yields CASSLDSSYNSPLY. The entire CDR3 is CASSLDSSYNSPLYF.

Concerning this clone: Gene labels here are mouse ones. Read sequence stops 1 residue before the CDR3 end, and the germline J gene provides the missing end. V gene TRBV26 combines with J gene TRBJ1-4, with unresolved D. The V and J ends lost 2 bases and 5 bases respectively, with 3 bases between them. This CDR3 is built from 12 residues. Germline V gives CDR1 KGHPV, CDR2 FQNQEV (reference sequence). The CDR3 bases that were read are TGTGCCAGCAGTCTGGCTAACGAAAGATTATTT. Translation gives CASSLANERLF. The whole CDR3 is CASSLANERLFF.

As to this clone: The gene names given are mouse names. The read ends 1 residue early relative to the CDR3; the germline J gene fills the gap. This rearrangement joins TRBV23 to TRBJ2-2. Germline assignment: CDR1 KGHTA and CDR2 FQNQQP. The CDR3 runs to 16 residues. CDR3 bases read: TGCTCCAGCAGTCAATCGGGGGAAGGGAACACCGGGCAGCTCTAC. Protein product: CSSSQSGEGNTGQLY. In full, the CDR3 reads CSSSQSGEGNTGQLYF.

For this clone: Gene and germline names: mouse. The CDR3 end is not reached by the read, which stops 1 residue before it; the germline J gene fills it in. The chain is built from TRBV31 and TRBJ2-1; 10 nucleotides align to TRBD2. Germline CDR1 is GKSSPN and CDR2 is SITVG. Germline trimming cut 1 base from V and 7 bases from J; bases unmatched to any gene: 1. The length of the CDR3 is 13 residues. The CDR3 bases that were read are TGTGCCTGGAGTCCCTGGGGGGGCGCTGAGCAGTTC. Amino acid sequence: CAWSPWGGAEQF. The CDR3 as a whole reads CAWSPWGGAEQFF.

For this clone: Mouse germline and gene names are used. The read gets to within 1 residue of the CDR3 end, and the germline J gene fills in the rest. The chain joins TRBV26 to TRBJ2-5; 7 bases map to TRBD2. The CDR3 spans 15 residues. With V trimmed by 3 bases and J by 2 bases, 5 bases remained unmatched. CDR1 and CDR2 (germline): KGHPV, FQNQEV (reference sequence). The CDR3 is CASSLSWGSQDTQYF. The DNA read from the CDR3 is TGTGCCAGCAGTCTCTCCTGGGGGTCCCAAGACACCCAGTAC.

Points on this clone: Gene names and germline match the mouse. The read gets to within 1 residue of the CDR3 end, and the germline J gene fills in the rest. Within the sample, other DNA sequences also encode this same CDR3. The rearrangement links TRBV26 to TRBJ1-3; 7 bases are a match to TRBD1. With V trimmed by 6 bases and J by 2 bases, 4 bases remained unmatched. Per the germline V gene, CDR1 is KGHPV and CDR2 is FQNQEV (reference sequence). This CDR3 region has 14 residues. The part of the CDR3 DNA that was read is TGTGCCAGCAGCCCTGACAGGGCTGGAAATACGCTCTAT. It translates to CASSPDRAGNTLY. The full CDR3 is CASSPDRAGNTLYF. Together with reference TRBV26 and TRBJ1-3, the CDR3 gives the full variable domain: NSKVIQTPRYLVKGQGQKAKMRCIPEKGHPVVFWYQQNKNNEFKFLINFQNQEVLQQIDMTEKRFSAECPSNSPCSLEIQSSEAGDSALYLCASSPDRAGNTLYFGEGSRLIVV.

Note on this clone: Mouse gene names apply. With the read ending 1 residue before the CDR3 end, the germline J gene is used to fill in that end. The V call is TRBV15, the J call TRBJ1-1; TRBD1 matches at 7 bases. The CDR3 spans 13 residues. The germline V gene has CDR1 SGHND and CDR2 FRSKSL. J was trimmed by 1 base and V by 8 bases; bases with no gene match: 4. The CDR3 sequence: CASSQGRNTEVFF. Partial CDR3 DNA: TGTGCCAGCTCACAGGGGAGAAACACAGAAGTCTTC.